The T cell receptor (beta chain) under discussion was sequenced for a study of T cells in Graves' hyperthyroidism and ophthalmopathy. This CDR3 is 14 amino acids long. Germline V gene data show CDR1 as KGHSH and CDR2 as LQKENI. Trimming stripped 3 bases from V and 4 bases from J, with 9 bases between. Hyperthyroidism patients were newly diagnosed, had disease duration under 2 months, and were aged 18 to 65 years. Researchers barred patients who had uncontrolled infection, other autoimmune disease, pregnancy or lactation. The source of the PBMCs was 8.5 to 10 ml of fresh peripheral blood. TCR beta CDR3 regions were amplified from RNA. The study used the HTBI primer set for a first-round RT-PCR of the TCR CDR3. TCRdb redid the calling of the multiplex PCR reads with MiXCR, one entry per CDR3 protein. The table shows a few hundred thousand distinct CDR3 sequences, with approximately 15% occurring only once.

The receptor comes from a woman aged 18-29 years with Graves' hyperthyroidism that later progressed to Graves' ophthalmopathy. Sequencing used blood. The V gene is TRBV18, the J gene TRBJ2-2, with D perhaps TRBD2 (5 bases). The CDR3 loop is CASSPSAVTGELFF. The CDR3 DNA reads as TGTGCCAGCTCACCTAGCGCCGTCACCGGGGAGCTGTTTTTT.